A selection of T cell receptor beta chains follows, all from one sample in a study of blood T cell repertoires in COVID-19. TCRdb keeps only in-frame clones here, not all; method: immunoSEQ multiplex PCR. The table has 200,000 to 300,000 clones, 80% to 90% seen once. The specimen sequenced was peripheral blood. The receptors were sampled from a man aged 30 to 45 with active or convalescent COVID-19. Each CDR3 is given with its conserved first and last residue.

>TRBJ1-4|TRBV19
CASRIRQGGEKLFF
>TRBJ1-1|TRBV6-5
CASSRIGGTEAFF
>TRBJ1-1|TRBV4-1
CASSQDRNTEAFF
>TRBJ1-1|TRBV7-3
CASSLGTGAEAFF
>TRBJ2-4|TRBV6-1
CASSEGQGLRGYAKNIQYF
>TRBJ2-5|TRBV15
CATSRQGLETQYF
>TRBJ1-2|TRBV4-1
CASSPLQGDYGYTF
>TRBJ2-7|TRBV5-1
CASSLVFSGGHEQYF
>TRBJ1-4|TRBV6-2/TRBV6-3
CASSSRSRFAEKLFF
>TRBJ1-6|TRBV14
CASSQPAEYGSSYNSPLHF
>TRBJ2-5|TRBV10-1
CASSESTAHQETQYF
>TRBJ1-2|TRBV7-9
CASSLYEGYTF
>TRBJ1-1|TRBV21-1
CASSNGNTEAFF
>TRBJ1-2|TRBV28
CASSSASRAAYGYTF
>TRBJ1-5|TRBV5-6
CASSFGGAYSNQPQHF
>TRBJ1-2|TRBV18
CASSEQGEGGYTF
>TRBJ2-5|TRBV13
CASGDQGPQETQYF
>TRBJ2-1|TRBV2
CASSGRDSSYNEQFF